This T cell receptor (beta chain) was documented in a study of cytomegalovirus exposure and HLA in healthy donors. General study results and limits: Reportedly, diagnosis of cytomegalovirus status by the classifier showed high specificity and sensitivity.

CDR3 length: 14 amino acids. Germline CDR1 SQVTM, CDR2 ANQGSEA. Trimming shortened V by 4 bases and J by 8 bases, and 18 bases separated the two germline ends. In the case of this clone: Antigen unknown.

TCRdb's copy holds only in-frame clones and misses some; the assay was immunoSEQ multiplex PCR. The table has about 65,000 clones, 90% to 95% seen once. The TCR comes from a woman under 30 in good health and CMV-seronegative. Sequenced: PBMCs. J is TRBJ2-1 and V is TRBV29-1; possible D gene TRBD1, 5 bases. The CDR3 DNA reads TGCAGCGTTGGAATTCAGGGCCGGGTCGATGAGCAGTTCTTC. This codes for CSVGIQGRVDEQFF.